This T cell receptor (beta chain) emerged from a study of blood T cell repertoires in COVID-19. At the level of the study: The United States, Italy and Spain were the sources of the acute and convalescent COVID-19 samples. Sample material is recorded as cDNA or gDNA derived from T cells, B-cell-depleted T cells, or PBMCs.

Source study methods: For nucleated cells, counts were estimated from reference gene primer amplification. Generated by immunoSEQ multiplex PCR, the TCRdb table keeps only in-frame clones and is missing some. The V and J calls and the clone size are those of that table, but D and trimming were determined from the DNA. The profile covers 200,000 to 250,000 clones, with approximately 91% appearing a single time and less than 3.5% taken by the ten largest. CDR1 SGHVS and CDR2 FQNEAQ come from the germline V gene. The trim removed 0 bases at V and 9 bases at J, leaving 5 bases unmatched. This CDR3 is 15 amino acids long.

This rearrangement joins TRBV7-8 to TRBJ1-3, with 10 bases lining up with TRBD1. The receptor was isolated from a woman aged 60-75 years with acute or convalescent COVID-19. Specimen: peripheral blood. CDR3 DNA: TGTGCCAGCAGCTTAGCGCCGGGACAGGGGTCCACCATATATTTT. It codes for CASSLAPGQGSTIYF. The full variable domain, rest sourced from reference TRBV7-8 and TRBJ1-3, is GAGVSQSPRYKVAKRGQDVALRCDPISGHVSLFWYQQALGQGPEFLTYFQNEAQLDKSGLPSDRFFAERPEGSVSTLKIQRTQQEDSAVYLCASSLAPGQGSTIYFGEGSWLTVV.